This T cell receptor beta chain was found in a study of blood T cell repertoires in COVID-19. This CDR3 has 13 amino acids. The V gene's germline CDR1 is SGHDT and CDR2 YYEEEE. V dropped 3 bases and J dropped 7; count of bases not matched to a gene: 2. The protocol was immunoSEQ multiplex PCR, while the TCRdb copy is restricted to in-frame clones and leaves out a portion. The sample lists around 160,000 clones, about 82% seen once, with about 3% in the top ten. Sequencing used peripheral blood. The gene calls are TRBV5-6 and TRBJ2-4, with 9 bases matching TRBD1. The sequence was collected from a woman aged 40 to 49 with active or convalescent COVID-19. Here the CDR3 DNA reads TGTGCCAGCAGCTCCGGGACAGGGAACATTCAGTACTTC. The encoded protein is CASSSGTGNIQYF.